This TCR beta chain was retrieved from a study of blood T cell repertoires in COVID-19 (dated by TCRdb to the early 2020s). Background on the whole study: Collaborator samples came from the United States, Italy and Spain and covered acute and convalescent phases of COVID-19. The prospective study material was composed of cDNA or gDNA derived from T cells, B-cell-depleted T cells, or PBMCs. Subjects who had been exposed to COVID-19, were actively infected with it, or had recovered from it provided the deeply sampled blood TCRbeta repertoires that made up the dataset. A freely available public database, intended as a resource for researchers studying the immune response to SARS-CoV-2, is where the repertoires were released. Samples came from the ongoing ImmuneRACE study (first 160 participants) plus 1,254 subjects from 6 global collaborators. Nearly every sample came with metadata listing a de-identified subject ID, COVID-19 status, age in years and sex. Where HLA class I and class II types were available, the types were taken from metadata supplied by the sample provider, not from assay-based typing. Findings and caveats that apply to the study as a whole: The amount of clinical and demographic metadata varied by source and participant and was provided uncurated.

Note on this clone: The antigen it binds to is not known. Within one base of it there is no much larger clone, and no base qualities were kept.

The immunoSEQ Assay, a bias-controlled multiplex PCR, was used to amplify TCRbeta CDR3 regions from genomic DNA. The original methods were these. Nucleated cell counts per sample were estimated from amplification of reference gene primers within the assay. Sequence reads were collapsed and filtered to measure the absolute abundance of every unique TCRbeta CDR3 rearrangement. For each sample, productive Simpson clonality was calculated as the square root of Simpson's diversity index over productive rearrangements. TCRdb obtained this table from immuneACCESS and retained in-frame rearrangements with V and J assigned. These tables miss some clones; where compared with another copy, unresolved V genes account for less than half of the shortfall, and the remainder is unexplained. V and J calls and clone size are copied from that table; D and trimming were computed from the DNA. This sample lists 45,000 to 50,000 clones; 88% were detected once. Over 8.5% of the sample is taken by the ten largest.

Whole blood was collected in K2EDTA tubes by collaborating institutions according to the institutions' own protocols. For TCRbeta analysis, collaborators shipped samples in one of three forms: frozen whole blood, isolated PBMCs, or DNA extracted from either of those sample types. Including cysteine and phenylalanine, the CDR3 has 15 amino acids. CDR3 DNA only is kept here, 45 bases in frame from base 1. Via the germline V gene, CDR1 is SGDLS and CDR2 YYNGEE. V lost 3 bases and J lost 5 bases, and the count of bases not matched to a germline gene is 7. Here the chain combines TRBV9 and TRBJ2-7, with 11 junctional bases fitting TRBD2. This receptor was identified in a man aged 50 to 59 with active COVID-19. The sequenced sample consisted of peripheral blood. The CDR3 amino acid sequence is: CASSGELAGVDEQYF. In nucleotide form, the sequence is TGTGCCAGCAGCGGGGAACTAGCGGGGGTGGACGAGCAGTACTTC.